Listed below are T cell receptor beta chains from one sample, sequenced in a study of molecular identifiers for immune sequencing clone quantification. TCRdb re-called the PCR reads through MiXCR, storing one row per CDR3 protein. The sample has over 550,000 distinct CDR3 sequences; around 25% are singletons. The sequencing input was naive CD8+ T cells from blood, with Jurkat cell RNA spiked in. Receptors were obtained from a human donor in good health. Some libraries in this study had Jurkat cell RNA spiked in. Both conserved end residues are part of each CDR3. A D gene is named only where the DNA matches it firmly. Clone size is given for some rows only: seen once, a few or many times, or a class if the clone is expanded.

J	size	D	V	DNA	CDR3
TRBJ1-3	-	TRBD1	TRBV7-6	TGTGCCAGCAGCTTAGGGTTGGCAGGGGGCTACGGAAACACCATATATTTT	CASSLGLAGGYGNTIYF
TRBJ2-7	-	-	TRBV30	TGTGCCGGACGTGACAGGCAGAGCTACGAGCAGTACTTC	CAGRDRQSYEQYF
TRBJ2-7	-	-	TRBV7-6	TGTGCCAGCAGCTTGACAGATACCTACGAGCAGTACTTC	CASSLTDTYEQYF
TRBJ2-7	-	-	TRBV4-2	TGTGCCAGCAGCCAACAAACAGGGTGTTCTGACGAGCAGTACTTC	CASSQQTGCSDEQYF
TRBJ2-7	many	-	TRBV29-1	TGCAGCGTTGAAGAGGTGGGGGCTAGCAACGAGCAGTACTTC	CSVEEVGASNEQYF
TRBJ2-1	-	-	TRBV20-1	TGCAGTGCTAGAGATTATCACAGCCCCAGCTCCTACAATGAGCAGTTCTTC	CSARDYHSPSSYNEQFF
TRBJ2-5	many	-	TRBV12-5	TGTGCTAGTGGTCCTCCCGTCTGGGGCCAAGAGACCCAGTACTTC	CASGPPVWGQETQYF
TRBJ2-4	many	-	TRBV19	TGTGCCAGTTCTTCAAGGTCTGCCTTCAACATTCAGTACTTC	CASSSRSAFNIQYF
TRBJ2-2	many	-	TRBV7-9	TGTGCCAGCACAAAAGACGCCACCGGGGAGCTGTTTTTT	CASTKDATGELFF
TRBJ1-5	many	TRBD1	TRBV7-9	TGTGCCAGCAGCTTAGCGGGACAGGGGATCCAGCCCCAGCATTTT	CASSLAGQGIQPQHF
TRBJ2-7	-	TRBD2	TRBV13	TGTACCAGCAGCTCAGGACTAGCGGGAGGCTACGAGCAGTACTTC	CTSSSGLAGGYEQYF
TRBJ2-7	-	TRBD1	TRBV27	TGTGCCAGCAGACCCGAGACCCCCGGGACAGACGTCTACGAGCAGTACTTC	CASRPETPGTDVYEQYF
TRBJ2-3	many	TRBD1	TRBV4-3	TGCGCCAGCAGCCAAGACGGCCAGGGGGCGCCGCCAGATACGCAGTATTTT	CASSQDGQGAPPDTQYF
TRBJ2-5	few	-	TRBV10-3	TGTGCCATCAGTGAGAGGGGGAAACAAGAGACCCAGTACTTC	CAISERGKQETQYF
TRBJ2-6	-	-	TRBV6-5	TGTGCCAGCAGTTACTCTGGGTTCGGCTCTGGGGCCAACGTCCTGACTTTC	CASSYSGFGSGANVLTF
TRBJ2-7	few	-	TRBV2	TGTGCCAGCAGTGAAGGGGTGGGCCGAGGTGCCTACGAGCAGTACTTC	CASSEGVGRGAYEQYF
TRBJ2-7	-	-	TRBV19	TGTGCCAGTAGTATAAGCGCTAGCGACTACGCGCAGTACTTC	CASSISASDYAQYF
TRBJ2-6	few	TRBD2	TRBV28	TGTGCCAGCAGCCGATACCGGACTAGCGGGAGAAGCTCTGGGGCCAACGTCCTGACTTTC	CASSRYRTSGRSSGANVLTF
TRBJ2-6	few	-	TRBV28	TGTGCCAGCAGCAGCCCAGGGATCACTGGGGCCAACGTCCTGACTTTC	CASSSPGITGANVLTF
TRBJ2-7	many	-	TRBV20-1	TGCAGTGCGGAGGGAGAAATACCCACCTACGAGCAGTACTTC	CSAEGEIPTYEQYF
TRBJ2-1	-	TRBD2	TRBV18	TGTGCCAGCTCACCCGGGACTAGCGGACCTAGTAGCCATGAGCAGTTCTTC	CASSPGTSGPSSHEQFF
TRBJ2-1	-	-	TRBV5-4	TGTGCCAGCAGCCACATCACCCGGGCCAATGAGCAGTTCTTC	CASSHITRANEQFF
TRBJ1-1	few	-	TRBV5-6	TGTGCCAGCAGCTTGCCCCAGAACACTGAAGCTTTCTTT	CASSLPQNTEAFF